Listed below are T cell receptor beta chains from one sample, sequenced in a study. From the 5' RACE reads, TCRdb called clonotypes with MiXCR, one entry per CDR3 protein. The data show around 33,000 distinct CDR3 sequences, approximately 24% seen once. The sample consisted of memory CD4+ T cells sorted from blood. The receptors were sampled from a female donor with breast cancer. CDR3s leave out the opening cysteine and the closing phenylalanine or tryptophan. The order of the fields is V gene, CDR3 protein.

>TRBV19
ASSTRLAEAF
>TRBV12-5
ASGSRVRISETQY
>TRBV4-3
ASSLEPSGHNEQF
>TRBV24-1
ATSVGRGANEQF
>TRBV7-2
ASSLSQGAGELF
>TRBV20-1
SASRIVVPSSMNEQF
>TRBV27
ASSSGGSYEQY
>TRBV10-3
AISGQAAQETQY
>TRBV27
ASSSTGVNTEAF
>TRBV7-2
ASSTLAGSSYEQY
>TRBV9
ASSIHTDTQY
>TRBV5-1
ASSLGGLVNTEAF
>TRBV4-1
ASSQGRQEGRDEQF
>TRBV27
ASRNSGFGEQF
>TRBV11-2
ASSLVNPGLVANEQF
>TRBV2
ASSEALQGSNQPQH
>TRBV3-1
ASSQDGQAGEQF
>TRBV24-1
ATSDLTGYGYT
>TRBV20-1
SASRVDSNQPQH
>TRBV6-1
ASSEYGTTYEQY
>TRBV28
ASRSGGADQF
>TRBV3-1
ASSHVGREAF
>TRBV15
ATSFAGDKH
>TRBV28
ATINRASYNEQF